There are many counts of the clone carrying this TCR beta chain. Its specificity is unknown. The sample comes from a study of molecular identifiers for immune sequencing clone quantification. On the study more broadly: Replicate RNA came from 20,000 or 100,000 naive CD8 cells and was split five ways, and four parts were sequenced.

Study conclusions and caveats: Sizes of highly expanded clones could be underestimated through identical TCRs sharing a barcode.

TCRdb reprocessed the PCR reads via MiXCR and lists one record per CDR3 protein. The sample includes 88,000 or so distinct CDR3 sequences, approximately 22% of them seen just once. CDR1 and CDR2 from the germline V gene are SNHLY and FYNNEI. Trimming removed 7 bases from V and 4 bases from J, with 14 bases in between. This CDR3 has 14 residues. The sample comprised naive CD8+ T cells from blood, with Jurkat cell RNA spiked in. Noted subset: FACS-sorted CD8+CD4-CCR7+CD45RA+ naive T cells. The chain carries TRBV2 and TRBJ1-5; tentatively, D is TRBD1 (5 bases). The clonotype comes from a human donor in good health. Some libraries in this study had Jurkat cell RNA spiked in. The CDR3 protein is CASTGRGLNQPQHF. The DNA for the CDR3 is TGTGCCAGCACGGGGAGGGGTCTGAATCAGCCCCAGCATTTT.